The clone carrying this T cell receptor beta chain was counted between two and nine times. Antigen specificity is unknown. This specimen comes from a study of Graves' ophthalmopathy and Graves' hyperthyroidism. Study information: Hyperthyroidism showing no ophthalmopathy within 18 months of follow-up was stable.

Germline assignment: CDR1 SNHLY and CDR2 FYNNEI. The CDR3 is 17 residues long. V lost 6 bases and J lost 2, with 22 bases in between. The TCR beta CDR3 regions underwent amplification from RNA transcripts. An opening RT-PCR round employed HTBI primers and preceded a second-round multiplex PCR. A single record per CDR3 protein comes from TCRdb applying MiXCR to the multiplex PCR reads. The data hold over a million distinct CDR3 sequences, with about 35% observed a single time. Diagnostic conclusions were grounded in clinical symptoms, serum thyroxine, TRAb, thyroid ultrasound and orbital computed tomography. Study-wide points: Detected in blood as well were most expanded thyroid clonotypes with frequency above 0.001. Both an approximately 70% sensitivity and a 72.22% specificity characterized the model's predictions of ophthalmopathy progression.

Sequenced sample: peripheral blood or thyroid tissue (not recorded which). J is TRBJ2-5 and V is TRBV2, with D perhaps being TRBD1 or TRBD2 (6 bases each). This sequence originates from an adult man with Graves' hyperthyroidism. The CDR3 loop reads CASSQGFGGNIQETQYF. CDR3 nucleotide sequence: TGTGCCAGCAGCCAGGGTTTCGGGGGCAATATTCAAGAGACCCAGTACTTC.